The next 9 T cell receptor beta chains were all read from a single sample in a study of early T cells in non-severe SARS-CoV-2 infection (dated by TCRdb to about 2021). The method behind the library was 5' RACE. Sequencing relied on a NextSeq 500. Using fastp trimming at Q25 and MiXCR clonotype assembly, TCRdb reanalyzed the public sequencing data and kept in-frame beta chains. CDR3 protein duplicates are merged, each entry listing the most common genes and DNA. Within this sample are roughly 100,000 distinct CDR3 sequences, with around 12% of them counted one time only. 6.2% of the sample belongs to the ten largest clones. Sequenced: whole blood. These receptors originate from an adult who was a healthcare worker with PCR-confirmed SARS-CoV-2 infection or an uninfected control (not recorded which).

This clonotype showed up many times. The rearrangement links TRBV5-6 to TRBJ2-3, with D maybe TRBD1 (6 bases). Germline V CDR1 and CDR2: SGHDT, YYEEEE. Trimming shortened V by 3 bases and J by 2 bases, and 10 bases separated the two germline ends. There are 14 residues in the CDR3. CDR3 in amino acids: CASSSGHYTDTQYF. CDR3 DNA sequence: TGTGCCAGCAGCTCGGGACATTACACAGATACGCAGTATTTT.

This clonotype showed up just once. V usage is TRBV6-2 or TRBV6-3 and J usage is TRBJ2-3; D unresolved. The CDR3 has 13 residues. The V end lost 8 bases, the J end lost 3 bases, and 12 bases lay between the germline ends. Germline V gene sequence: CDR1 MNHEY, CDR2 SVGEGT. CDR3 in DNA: TGTGCCAGCGGAAGATCTGGGACAGATACGCAGTATTTT. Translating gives CASGRSGTDTQYF.

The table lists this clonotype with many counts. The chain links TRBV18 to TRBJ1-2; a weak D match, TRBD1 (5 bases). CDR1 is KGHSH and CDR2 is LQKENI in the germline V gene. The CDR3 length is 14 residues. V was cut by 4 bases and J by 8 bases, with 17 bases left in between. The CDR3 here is CASSLGTGPRGYTF. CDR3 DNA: TGTGCCAGCTCACTCGGGACGGGCCCCCGAGGCTACACCTTC.

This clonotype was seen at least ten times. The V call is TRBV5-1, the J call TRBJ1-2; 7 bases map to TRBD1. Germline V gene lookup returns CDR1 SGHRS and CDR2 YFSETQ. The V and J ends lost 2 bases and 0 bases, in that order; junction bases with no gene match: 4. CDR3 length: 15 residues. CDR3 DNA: TGCGCCAGCAGCTTACAGGGGACGGCTAACTATGGCTACACCTTC. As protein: CASSLQGTANYGYTF.

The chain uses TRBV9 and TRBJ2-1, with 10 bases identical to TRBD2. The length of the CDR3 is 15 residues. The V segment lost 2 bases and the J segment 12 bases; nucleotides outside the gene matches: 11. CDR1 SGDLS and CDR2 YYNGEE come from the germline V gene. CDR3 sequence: CASSVLAGEGKVQFF. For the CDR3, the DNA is TGTGCCAGCAGCGTGCTAGCGGGAGAGGGTAAGGTGCAGTTCTTC.

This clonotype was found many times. CDR3 DNA sequence: TGTGCCAGCAGTGAAAGGGGGGACTCCCATGGCTACACCTTC. This sequence encodes CASSERGDSHGYTF. V gene TRBV6-1 combines with J gene TRBJ1-2; tentative D call: TRBD1 (6 bases). V was shortened by 2 bases and J by 6 bases, with 13 bases between the two germline ends. This CDR3 has 14 residues. Germline loops: CDR1 MNHNS, CDR2 SASEGT.

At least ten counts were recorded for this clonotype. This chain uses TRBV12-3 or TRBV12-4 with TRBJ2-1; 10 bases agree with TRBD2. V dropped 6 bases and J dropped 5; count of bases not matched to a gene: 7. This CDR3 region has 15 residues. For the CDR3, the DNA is TGTGCCAGCAGACCTAGCGGGAGTAACCACAATGAGCAGTTCTTC. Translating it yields CASRPSGSNHNEQFF.

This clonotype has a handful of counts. CDR3 nucleotide sequence: TGTGCCAGCAGCAGCGGACAGGGACTAGCGAACACCGGGGAGCTGTTTTTT. Residues: CASSSGQGLANTGELFF. The chain couples TRBV9 to TRBJ2-2; D may be TRBD1 or TRBD2 (8 bases each). Germline-derived CDR1 and CDR2 are SGDLS and YYNGEE. Trimming took off 4 bases at V and 0 bases at J, with 16 bases between the two ends. This CDR3 comprises 17 residues.

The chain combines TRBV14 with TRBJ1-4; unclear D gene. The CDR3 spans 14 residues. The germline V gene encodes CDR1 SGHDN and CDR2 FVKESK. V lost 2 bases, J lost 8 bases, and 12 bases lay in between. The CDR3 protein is CASSQYTSVEKLFF. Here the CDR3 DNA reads TGTGCCAGCAGCCAATATACGTCGGTCGAAAAACTGTTTTTT.